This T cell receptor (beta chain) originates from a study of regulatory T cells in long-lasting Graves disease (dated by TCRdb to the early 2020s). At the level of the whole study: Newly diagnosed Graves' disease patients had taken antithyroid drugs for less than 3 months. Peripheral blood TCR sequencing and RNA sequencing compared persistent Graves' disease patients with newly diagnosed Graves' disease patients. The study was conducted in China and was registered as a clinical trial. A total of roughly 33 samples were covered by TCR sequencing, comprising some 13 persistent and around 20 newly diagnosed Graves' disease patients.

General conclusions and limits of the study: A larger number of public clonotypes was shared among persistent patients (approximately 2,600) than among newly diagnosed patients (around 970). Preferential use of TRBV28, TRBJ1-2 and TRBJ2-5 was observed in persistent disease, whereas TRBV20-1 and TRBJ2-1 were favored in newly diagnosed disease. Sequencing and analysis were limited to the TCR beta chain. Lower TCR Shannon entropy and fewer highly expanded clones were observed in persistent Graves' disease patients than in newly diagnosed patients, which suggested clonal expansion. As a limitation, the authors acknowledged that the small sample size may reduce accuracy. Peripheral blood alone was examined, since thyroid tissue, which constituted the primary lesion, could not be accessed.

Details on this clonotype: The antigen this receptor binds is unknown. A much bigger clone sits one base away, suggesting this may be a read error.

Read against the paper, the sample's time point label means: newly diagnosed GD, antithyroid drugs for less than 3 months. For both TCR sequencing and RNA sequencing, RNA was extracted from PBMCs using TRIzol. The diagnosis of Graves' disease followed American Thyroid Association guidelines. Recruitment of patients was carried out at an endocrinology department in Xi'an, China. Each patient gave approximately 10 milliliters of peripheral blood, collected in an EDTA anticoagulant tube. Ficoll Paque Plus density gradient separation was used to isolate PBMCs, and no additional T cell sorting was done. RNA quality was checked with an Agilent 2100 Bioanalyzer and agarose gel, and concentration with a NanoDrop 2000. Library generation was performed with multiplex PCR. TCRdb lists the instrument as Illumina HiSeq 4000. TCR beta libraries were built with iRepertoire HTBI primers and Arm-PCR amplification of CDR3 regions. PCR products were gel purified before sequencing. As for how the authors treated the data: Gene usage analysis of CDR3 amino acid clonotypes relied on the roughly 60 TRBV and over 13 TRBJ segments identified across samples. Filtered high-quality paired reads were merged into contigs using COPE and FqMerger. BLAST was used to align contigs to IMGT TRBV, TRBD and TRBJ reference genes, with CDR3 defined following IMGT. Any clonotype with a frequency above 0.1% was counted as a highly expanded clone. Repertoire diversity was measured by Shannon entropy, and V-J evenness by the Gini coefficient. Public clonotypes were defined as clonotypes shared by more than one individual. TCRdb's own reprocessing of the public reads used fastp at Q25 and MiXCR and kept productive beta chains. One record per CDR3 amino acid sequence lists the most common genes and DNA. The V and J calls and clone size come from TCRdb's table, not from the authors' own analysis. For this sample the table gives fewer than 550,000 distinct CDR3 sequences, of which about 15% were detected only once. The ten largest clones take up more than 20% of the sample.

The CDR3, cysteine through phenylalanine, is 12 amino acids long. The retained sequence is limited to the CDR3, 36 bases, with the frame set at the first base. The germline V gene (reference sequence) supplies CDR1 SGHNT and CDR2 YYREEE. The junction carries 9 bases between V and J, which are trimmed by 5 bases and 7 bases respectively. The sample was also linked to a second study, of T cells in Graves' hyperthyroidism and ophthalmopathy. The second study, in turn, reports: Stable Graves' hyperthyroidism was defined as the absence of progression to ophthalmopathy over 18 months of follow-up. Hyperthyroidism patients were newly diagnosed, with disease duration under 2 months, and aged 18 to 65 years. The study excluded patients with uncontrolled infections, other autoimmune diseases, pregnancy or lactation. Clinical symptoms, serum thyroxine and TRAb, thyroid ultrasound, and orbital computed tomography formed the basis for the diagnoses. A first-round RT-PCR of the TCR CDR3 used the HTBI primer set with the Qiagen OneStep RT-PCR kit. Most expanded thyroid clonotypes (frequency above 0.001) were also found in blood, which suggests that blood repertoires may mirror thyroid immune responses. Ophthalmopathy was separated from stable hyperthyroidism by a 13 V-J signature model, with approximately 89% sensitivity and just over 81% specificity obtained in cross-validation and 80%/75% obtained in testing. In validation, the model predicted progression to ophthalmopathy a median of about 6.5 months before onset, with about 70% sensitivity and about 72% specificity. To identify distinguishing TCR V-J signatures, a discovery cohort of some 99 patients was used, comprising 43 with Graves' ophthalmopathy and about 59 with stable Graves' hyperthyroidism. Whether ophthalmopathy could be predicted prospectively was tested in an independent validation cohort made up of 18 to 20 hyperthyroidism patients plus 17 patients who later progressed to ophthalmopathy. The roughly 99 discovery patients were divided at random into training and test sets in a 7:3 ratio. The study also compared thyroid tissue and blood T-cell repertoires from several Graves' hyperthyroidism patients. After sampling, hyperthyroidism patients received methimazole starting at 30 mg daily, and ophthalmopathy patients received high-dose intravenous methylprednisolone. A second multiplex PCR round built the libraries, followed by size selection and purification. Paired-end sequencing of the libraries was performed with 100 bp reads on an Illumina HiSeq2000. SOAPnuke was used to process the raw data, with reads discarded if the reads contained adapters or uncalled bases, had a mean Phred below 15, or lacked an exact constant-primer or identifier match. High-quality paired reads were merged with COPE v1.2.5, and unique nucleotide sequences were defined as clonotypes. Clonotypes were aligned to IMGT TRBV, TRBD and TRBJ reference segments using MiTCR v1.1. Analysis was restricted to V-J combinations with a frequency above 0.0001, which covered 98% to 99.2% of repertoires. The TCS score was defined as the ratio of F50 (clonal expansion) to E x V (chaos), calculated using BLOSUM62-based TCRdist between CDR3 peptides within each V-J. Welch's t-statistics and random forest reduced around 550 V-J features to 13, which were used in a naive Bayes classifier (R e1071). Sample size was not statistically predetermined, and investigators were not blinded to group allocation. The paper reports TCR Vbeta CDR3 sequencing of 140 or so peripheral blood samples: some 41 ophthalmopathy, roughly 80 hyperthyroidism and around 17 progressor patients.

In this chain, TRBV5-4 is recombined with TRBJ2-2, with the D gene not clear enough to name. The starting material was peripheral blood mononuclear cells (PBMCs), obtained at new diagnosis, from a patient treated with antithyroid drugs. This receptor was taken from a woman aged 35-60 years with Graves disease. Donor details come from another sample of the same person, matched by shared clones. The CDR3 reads CASSSVGGELFF. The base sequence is TGTGCCAGCAGTTCCGTAGGCGGGGAGCTGTTTTTT.